The 15 T cell receptor beta chains given below trace back to one sample, sequenced in a study of T cells in Graves' hyperthyroidism and ophthalmopathy. TCR beta CDR3 regions were amplified from RNA transcripts. With the HTBI primer set, the TCR CDR3 went through a first round of RT-PCR. TCRdb reanalysed the multiplex PCR reads using MiXCR and keeps one entry per CDR3 protein. The sample comprises about 330,000 distinct CDR3 sequences, approximately 13% of which are singletons, and about 37% rests with the top ten. The sequenced sample consisted of blood. The origin of the receptors is a woman in her thirties or forties with Graves' ophthalmopathy.

This clonotype was seen many times. The rearrangement links TRBV6-1 to TRBJ2-1, with 9 nucleotides matching TRBD2. This CDR3 region has 15 residues. V shed 7 bases, J shed 2 bases, and the junction held 6 bases outside the gene matches. Germline CDR1 MNHNS, CDR2 SASEGT. In DNA form, the CDR3 reads TGTGCCAGCACTTATAGCGGGGGCACCTACAATGAGCAGTTCTTC. This sequence encodes CASTYSGGTYNEQFF.

With regard to this clonotype: One junction end disagrees with the germline gene, perhaps due to a read error. This chain uses TRBV6-4 with TRBJ1-1; maybe TRBD1 (6 bases). There are 16 residues in the CDR3. CDR1 MRHNA and CDR2 SNTAGT come from the germline V gene. CDR3 coding DNA: TGTGCCAGCAGAAAGGAAGGGACATTTTTGAACACTGAAGCTTCCTTT. Its protein is CASRKEGTFLNTEASF.

In its sample, this clonotype was seen many times. At one end the junction does not follow the germline gene, possibly because of a read error. The J gene is TRBJ1-1, the V gene TRBV5-6; D is unresolved. This CDR3 has 15 amino acids. Germline V lookup: CDR1 SGHDT, CDR2 YYEEEE. CDR3 region: CASSSPKGPNSEAFF. CDR3 DNA sequence: TGTGCCAGCAGCTCCCCGAAAGGACCGAACAGTGAAGCTTTCTTT.

The chain links TRBV6-2 or TRBV6-3 to TRBJ1-2, with 11 bases that match TRBD1. Germline V gene data show CDR1 as MNHEY and CDR2 as SVGEGT. With 6 bases clipped from V and 4 bases from J, the junction kept 7 bases outside the gene matches. The CDR3 has 15 amino acids. DNA of the CDR3: TGTGCCAGCAGCCGGACAGGGGGCGGCCTCTATGGCTACACCTTC. It translates to CASSRTGGGLYGYTF.

The sample holds a few counts of this clonotype. The CDR3 DNA follows: TGTGCCAGCAGTTACTCCCGGTTCTCTCGGGGCACTGAAGCTTTCTTT. This gives the protein CASSYSRFSRGTEAFF. This chain links TRBV6-6 with TRBJ1-1; D is undetermined. Germline V gene sequence: CDR1 MNHNY, CDR2 SVGAGI (reference sequence). Trimming left V 0 bases short and J 4 bases short, with 15 bases between. This CDR3 is 16 amino acids long.

This clonotype was seen repeatedly, ten times or more. The chain recombines TRBV6-5 with TRBJ2-5; 7 bases are a match to TRBD2. The trim removed 2 bases at V and 1 base at J, leaving 1 base unmatched. The CDR3 is made up of 14 amino acids. CDR1 is MNHEY, CDR2 SVGAGI, per germline. CDR3 in DNA: TGTGCCAGCAGTTACGGACTAGGCCAAGAGACCCAGTACTTC. It yields the protein CASSYGLGQETQYF.

A few counts support this clonotype. The V gene is TRBV11-1, the J gene TRBJ2-2; TRBD2 aligns across 7 bases. V gave up 5 bases and J gave up 5 bases; unmatched junction bases: 8. The CDR3 loop spans 15 amino acids. Germline loops: CDR1 SGHAT, CDR2 FQDESV (reference sequence). CDR3 nucleotides: TGTGCCAGCAGCGCCCGACTAGCTGTAACCGGGGAGCTGTTTTTT. This sequence encodes CASSARLAVTGELFF.

This clonotype has ten or more counts. The chain is built from TRBV20-1 and TRBJ1-1; D call uncertain. V dropped 2 bases and J dropped 10 bases, with 11 bases sitting between them. This CDR3 has 11 amino acids. Per germline, CDR1 DFQATT and CDR2 SNEGSKA (reference sequence). Written as DNA, the CDR3 is TGCAGTGCTAGAAGGGCCGAAAGAGCTTTCTTT. Translation: CSARRAERAFF.

This clonotype was observed a handful of times. The chain links TRBV27 to TRBJ2-1; possible D gene TRBD2, 6 bases. Trimming took off 3 bases at V and 3 bases at J, with 18 bases between the two ends. CDR1 and CDR2 from the germline V gene are MNHEY and SMNVEV (reference sequence). The length of the CDR3 is 17 residues. The CDR3 DNA follows: TGTGCCAGCAGTTTGGGGTCCGCTCGGGGGATCTACAATGAGCAGTTCTTC. This encodes CASSLGSARGIYNEQFF.

As to this clonotype: With a much larger clone just one base away, this may be a read error. This sequence joins TRBV20-1 and TRBJ2-7; a weak D match, TRBD1 (5 bases). Trimming left V 0 bases short and J 0 bases short, with 18 bases between. The CDR3 has 17 residues. Germline lookup yields CDR1 DFQATT and CDR2 SNEGSKA (reference sequence). CDR3 amino acids: CSARDPRQQRISYEQYF. CDR3 DNA: TGCAGTGCTAGAGACCCAAGACAGCAAAGGATCTCCTACGAGCAGTACTTC.

This chain connects TRBV11-3 to TRBJ2-2; either TRBD1 or TRBD2 may supply D (5 bases each). The germline V and J ends were trimmed by 4 bases and 7 bases, with 16 bases remaining between them. Germline assignment: CDR1 SGHNT and CDR2 YENEEA. This CDR3 comprises 15 residues. The CDR3 reads CASSSLGANHGELFF. In nucleotides, the CDR3 is TGTGCCAGCAGCTCCCTCGGGGCAAATCACGGGGAGCTGTTTTTT.

This clonotype was observed many times. V is TRBV10-1 and J is TRBJ2-1; 8 bases are a match to TRBD2. The CDR3 has 18 amino acids. V shed 4 bases, J shed 5 bases, and the junction held 16 bases outside the gene matches. Germline CDR1 reads WNHNN; CDR2 reads SYGVQD (reference sequence). The CDR3 loop reads CASSGPPLGAGVHNEQFF. The CDR3 nucleotides are TGCGCCAGCAGTGGCCCCCCCCTGGGAGCGGGGGTTCACAATGAGCAGTTCTTC.

This clonotype was picked up many times. The chain is built from TRBV3-1 and TRBJ2-1; D is uncertain. V gave up 2 bases and J gave up 4 bases, with 12 bases separating them. The CDR3 sequence is 15 residues long. CDR1 LGHDT and CDR2 YNNKEL come from the germline V gene (reference sequence). The CDR3 region has the DNA TGTGCCAGCAGCCAATGGTCGGGCTCGTACAATGAGCAGTTCTTC. Translating gives CASSQWSGSYNEQFF.

This chain connects TRBV12-3 or TRBV12-4 to TRBJ2-1, with 7 bases fitting TRBD1. The CDR3 spans 19 residues. The V and J ends lost 8 bases and 0 bases, in that order; junction bases with no gene match: 19. The DNA of the CDR3 is TGTGCCAGCTCACCCTTCGCGGTACAGGGGCGAAGCTCCTACAATGAGCAGTTCTTC. It encodes CASSPFAVQGRSSYNEQFF.

This clonotype was counted a few times. The chain links TRBV7-2 to TRBJ2-4; D ambiguous. Germline CDR1 SGHTA, CDR2 FQGNSA. V was clipped by 2 bases and J by 0 bases, with 8 bases between them. CDR3 length equals 15 residues. The CDR3 region has the DNA TGTGCCAGCAGCTTATGGCCCTTAGCCAAAAACATTCAGTACTTC. Translation: CASSLWPLAKNIQYF.